What follows is one T cell receptor beta chain and its context. This sample is drawn from a study of blood T cell repertoires in COVID-19. TCRdb keeps only in-frame clones here, not all; method: immunoSEQ multiplex PCR. The sample includes under 140,000 clones, 65% to 90% of them seen just once. Trimming left V 1 base short and J 0 bases short, with 13 bases between. The CDR3 length is 17 residues. CDR1 and CDR2 from the germline V gene are LGHDT and YNNKEL (reference sequence). The chain has TRBV3-1 (or the pseudogene TRBV3-2) and TRBJ1-5, with no clear D. Sample: peripheral blood. This clonotype was sampled from a woman aged 55-70 years with acute or convalescent COVID-19. The CDR3 region is CASSQVLRGDSNQPQHF. Here the CDR3 DNA reads TGTGCCAGCAGCCAAGTTCTCCGCGGGGATAGCAATCAGCCCCAGCATTTT.